This T cell receptor (beta chain) was retrieved from a study of blood T cell repertoires in COVID-19. About the research overall: Researchers got acute and convalescent COVID-19 samples from the United States, Italy and Spain.

Study members were between about 18 and 95 years old and lived in 24 US regions. Which cohort a participant joined came from the clinical history participants gave. Produced via immunoSEQ multiplex PCR; TCRdb's table is partial and in-frame only. The table has about 240,000 clones, more than 75% seen once. CDR3 length: 15 residues. The V segment lost 6 bases and the J segment 9 bases; nucleotides outside the gene matches: 11. Looked up from germline, CDR1 is MNHEY and CDR2 is SVGAGI. The chain recombines TRBV6-5 with TRBJ2-4, with 10 nucleotides matching TRBD1. The sequence derives from a woman aged 40-49 years with acute COVID-19. The sequencing sample was made of PBMCs or T cells enriched from blood (not recorded which). CDR3 nucleotides: TGTGCCAGCAGATCCGGGACAGGGGTCTCTAGCATTCAGTACTTC. Protein: CASRSGTGVSSIQYF.